The rows below give T cell receptor beta chains drawn from one sample of a study of blood T cell repertoires in COVID-19. The protocol was immunoSEQ multiplex PCR, while the TCRdb copy is restricted to in-frame clones and leaves out a portion. The sample lists approximately 100,000 clones, 85% to 90% occurring once. Sample: peripheral blood. Receptors were obtained from a human donor with acute or convalescent COVID-19. The donor label of this sample is uncertain. Both conserved end residues are part of each CDR3. Each record gives: CDR3 length, J gene, V gene, clone size, D gene, CDR3 protein, CDR3 DNA. D genes are given only for firm matches. Clone size is stated in some rows and not others, as once, few, many or a class when expanded.

length: 14
J: TRBJ2-3
V: TRBV6-5
size: few
D: TRBD1
CDR3: CASSRDSLTDTQYF
DNA: TGTGCCAGCAGCCGGGACAGTCTCACAGATACGCAGTATTTT

length: 14
J: TRBJ2-1
V: TRBV19
size: NA
D: TRBD1
CDR3: CASSPGTGDNEQFF
DNA: TGTGCCAGTAGCCCCGGGACAGGCGACAATGAGCAGTTCTTC

length: 17
J: TRBJ2-1
V: TRBV12-5
size: NA
D: TRBD2
CDR3: CASGLVLGLAGYNEQFF
DNA: TGTGCTAGTGGTTTGGTACTAGGACTAGCAGGTTACAATGAGCAGTTCTTC

length: 13
J: TRBJ1-2
V: TRBV30
size: NA
D: NA
CDR3: CAWSVQFLGGYTF
DNA: TGTGCCTGGAGTGTACAGTTTTTAGGTGGCTACACCTTC

length: 16
J: TRBJ2-2
V: TRBV28
size: once
D: TRBD1
CDR3: CASSLATGRSTGELFF
DNA: TGTGCCAGCAGTTTGGCGACAGGGCGATCCACCGGGGAGCTGTTTTTT

length: 15
J: TRBJ2-7
V: TRBV27
size: NA
D: TRBD2
CDR3: CASSLITSGGGEQYF
DNA: TGTGCCAGCAGTTTGATTACTAGCGGGGGCGGCGAGCAGTACTTC

length: 11
J: TRBJ2-5
V: TRBV6-1
size: NA
D: NA
CDR3: CASRAQETQYF
DNA: TGTGCCAGCAGGGCTCAAGAGACCCAGTACTTC

length: 16
J: TRBJ1-2
V: TRBV18
size: NA
D: NA
CDR3: CASSPPHPGENVGYTF
DNA: TGTGCCAGCTCACCACCACATCCAGGGGAAAATGTTGGCTACACCTTC

length: 14
J: TRBJ1-3
V: TRBV5-5
size: few
D: NA
CDR3: CASRDRSSGNTIYF
DNA: TGTGCCAGCAGAGACAGGTCCTCTGGAAACACCATATATTTT

length: 15
J: TRBJ1-1
V: TRBV6-5
size: NA
D: TRBD1
CDR3: CASSYSRTGVTEAFF
DNA: TGTGCCAGCAGTTACTCACGGACAGGGGTAACCGAAGCTTTCTTT

length: 14
J: TRBJ2-1
V: TRBV27
size: NA
D: NA
CDR3: CASSFSQGLGEQFF
DNA: TGTGCCAGCAGTTTTTCCCAGGGTTTGGGTGAGCAGTTCTTC

length: 15
J: TRBJ1-3
V: TRBV7-9
size: NA
D: NA
CDR3: CASSDPGAGGNTIYF
DNA: TGTGCCAGCAGCGACCCAGGGGCGGGTGGAAACACCATATATTTT

length: 15
J: TRBJ2-5
V: TRBV19
size: NA
D: TRBD1
CDR3: CASSINFDRGETQYF
DNA: TGTGCCAGTAGTATTAATTTCGACAGGGGGGAGACCCAGTACTTC

length: 16
J: TRBJ1-1
V: TRBV7-2
size: NA
D: TRBD1
CDR3: CASSLTRQGKNTEAFF
DNA: TGTGCCAGCAGCTTAACGCGACAGGGGAAGAACACTGAAGCTTTCTTT

length: 14
J: TRBJ2-1
V: TRBV7-9
size: few
D: NA
CDR3: CASSLQDIYNEQFF
DNA: TGTGCCAGCAGCCTACAAGACATATACAATGAGCAGTTCTTC

length: 16
J: TRBJ2-1
V: TRBV5-1
size: once
D: TRBD2
CDR3: CASSPEGLAGSNEQFF
DNA: TGCGCCAGCAGCCCTGAGGGACTAGCGGGTTCCAATGAGCAGTTCTTC

length: 15
J: TRBJ1-5
V: TRBV7-9
size: NA
D: TRBD1
CDR3: CASSLVGTGESAQHF
DNA: TGTGCCAGCAGCTTAGTAGGGACAGGGGAATCAGCCCAGCATTTT

length: 14
J: TRBJ1-1
V: TRBV7-2
size: NA
D: NA
CDR3: CASSYTGWGTEAFF
DNA: TGTGCCAGCAGCTATACAGGGTGGGGGACTGAAGCTTTCTTT

length: 12
J: TRBJ1-3
V: TRBV18
size: NA
D: NA
CDR3: CASSPALDTIYF
DNA: TGTGCCAGCTCACCTGCCTTAGACACCATATATTTT

length: 15
J: TRBJ1-2
V: TRBV18
size: NA
D: NA
CDR3: CASSPGDPPVYGYTF
DNA: TGTGCCAGCTCACCCGGGGATCCTCCCGTCTATGGCTACACCTTC

length: 15
J: TRBJ2-7
V: TRBV4-3
size: once
D: NA
CDR3: CASSRLASGIYEQYF
DNA: TGCGCCAGCAGCCGCCTAGCGAGCGGAATCTACGAGCAGTACTTC

length: 16
J: TRBJ1-2
V: TRBV4-3
size: NA
D: TRBD1
CDR3: CASSLTPRTGPYGYTF
DNA: TGCGCCAGCAGCCTAACACCGAGGACAGGTCCTTATGGCTACACCTTC

length: 13
J: TRBJ1-1
V: TRBV28
size: NA
D: NA
CDR3: CASSLSLNTEAFF
DNA: TGTGCCAGCAGTTTATCCCTAAACACTGAAGCTTTCTTT

length: 15
J: TRBJ1-6
V: TRBV6-5
size: NA
D: TRBD1
CDR3: CAINRGDPANSPLHF
DNA: TGTGCCATCAACAGGGGCGATCCGGCAAATTCACCCCTCCACTTT

length: 12
J: TRBJ2-5
V: TRBV19
size: once
D: NA
CDR3: CASSNTRETQYF
DNA: TGTGCCAGTAGTAATACGCGGGAGACCCAGTACTTC

length: 11
J: TRBJ1-2
V: TRBV2
size: NA
D: NA
CDR3: CATSGGYGYTF
DNA: TGTGCCACCTCGGGGGGATATGGCTACACCTTC

length: 16
J: TRBJ2-7
V: TRBV28
size: NA
D: NA
CDR3: CASSLGLGGPAYEQYF
DNA: TGTGCCAGCAGTTTGGGCTTAGGAGGGCCGGCCTACGAGCAGTACTTC